This entry is about one TCR beta chain. What it binds is not known. The sample originates from a study of T cell repertoires in ileal Crohn's disease. Study-level information: All patients had surgery for stricturing (around 60%) or penetrating (roughly 39%) disease. Study outcomes and limitations: High-frequency clones were more common in sorted CD8 than CD4 cells. Endoscopic recurrence occurred in every patient whose clonality exceeded 26.8%.

Eligibility required adulthood, ileal or ileocolonic Crohn's disease and indicated ileocolonic resection. The method was immunoSEQ multiplex PCR; TCRdb's version includes in-frame clones alone and lacks a portion of them. There are around 15,000 clones in the sample; roughly 70% occur only once, and approximately 5% lies in the top ten. The germline CDR1 and CDR2 sequences are MNHEY and SMNVEV (reference sequence). V lost 0 bases, J lost 5 bases, and 10 bases lay in between. The CDR3 covers 14 residues. The rearrangement joins TRBV27 to TRBJ1-1, with D possibly TRBD1 on 6 matching bases. The TCR originated in an adult with Crohn's disease. The material sequenced was ileal tissue. The CDR3 coding sequence is TGTGCCAGCAGTTTATCGCGGGGGCGGACTGAAGCTTTCTTT. It is translated as CASSLSRGRTEAFF.